The clone carrying this T cell receptor beta chain was observed a few times. This entry belongs to a study of T cell repertoires in cytomegalovirus infection. Overall study: Public TCR beta signatures marked donors with CMV infection and the matching HLA.

The CDR3 loop spans 17 amino acids. Germline lookup yields CDR1 SGHVS and CDR2 FQNEAQ. Trimming shortened V by 4 bases and J by 0 bases, and 16 bases separated the two germline ends. TCRdb used MiXCR to reprocess the reads, holding one entry per CDR3 protein. The data contain about 260,000 distinct CDR3 sequences, around 15% of them seen just once; the ten biggest clones take up about 8.7%. V and J are TRBV7-8 and TRBJ1-5, with D possibly matching TRBD1 (6 bases). Sequencing input: PBMCs. This TCR came from a human donor in good health (CMV status not recorded). Some clones in this sample may be carry-over from other donors' samples. CDR3 nucleotide sequence: TGTGCCAGCAGCTCCACAGGGCCTCCGGCTAGCAATCAGCCCCAGCATTTT. Its protein product is CASSSTGPPASNQPQHF.